A selection of T cell receptor beta chains follows, all from one sample in a study of blood T cell repertoires in COVID-19. Only in-frame clones appear in the TCRdb table, and some are missing; sequencing was by immunoSEQ multiplex PCR. The table records hundreds of thousands of clones, under 90% of them present only once. Sequencing was performed on PBMCs or T cells enriched from blood (not recorded which). These receptors originate from a middle-aged woman who had been exposed to COVID-19. The CDR3 runs from the conserved cysteine through the conserved F or W. Each record gives: clone size, D gene, J gene, V gene, CDR3 protein, CDR3 DNA. The D gene is left open where the match is weak. Size tells how often a clone was seen (once, few, many) or the class of an expanded clone, and some rows leave it out.

>NA|TRBD2|TRBJ2-1|TRBV4-2
CASSTRTSGGRNEQFF
TGTGCCAGCAGCACTCGGACTAGCGGGGGGAGGAATGAGCAGTTCTTC
>NA|NA|TRBJ1-2|TRBV6-5
CASRDKQPEYYGYTF
TGTGCCAGCAGAGACAAACAGCCCGAATACTATGGCTACACCTTC
>NA|NA|TRBJ2-7|TRBV5-5
CASSLYYEQYF
TGTGCCAGCAGCTTATACTACGAGCAGTACTTC
>once|TRBD1|TRBJ1-4|TRBV29-1
CSVDSTGNEKLFF
TGCAGCGTTGATTCGACAGGGAATGAAAAACTGTTTTTT
>NA|NA|TRBJ1-6|TRBV27
CASSLAGANSPLHF
TGTGCCAGCAGTTTAGCGGGCGCAAATTCACCCCTCCACTTT
>NA|NA|TRBJ2-5|TRBV19
CASSLGSRGMETQYF
TGTGCCAGTAGCTTGGGGTCCCGGGGGATGGAGACCCAGTACTTC
>few|NA|TRBJ1-2|TRBV6-5
CASRTSGGAYGYTF
TGTGCCAGCAGGACCTCGGGAGGCGCCTATGGCTACACCTTC
>NA|TRBD1|TRBJ1-4|TRBV7-2
CASSPQGIPNEKLFF
TGTGCCAGCAGCCCACAGGGGATCCCCAATGAAAAACTGTTTTTT
>few|TRBD1|TRBJ1-3|TRBV11-2
CASSSNLQGASGNTIYF
TGTGCCAGCAGCTCTAATCTACAGGGGGCGTCTGGAAACACCATATATTTT
>NA|TRBD1|TRBJ2-3|TRBV27
CASKGQPSTDTQYF
TGTGCCAGCAAGGGACAGCCTTCCACAGATACGCAGTATTTT
>NA|NA|TRBJ2-5|TRBV11-2
CASSPRSAQETQYF
TGTGCCAGCAGCCCAAGGAGCGCGCAAGAGACCCAGTACTTC
>once|NA|TRBJ1-3|TRBV9
CASSGGTDGNTIYF
TGTGCCAGCAGTGGAGGGACCGACGGAAACACCATATATTTT
>once|TRBD2|TRBJ2-1|TRBV15
CATSVRGGLYNEQFF
TGTGCCACCAGCGTGCGGGGGGGCCTGTACAATGAGCAGTTCTTC
>few|NA|TRBJ1-5|TRBV6-5
CASRTVNQPQHF
TGTGCCAGCAGGACAGTAAATCAGCCCCAGCATTTT
>NA|TRBD1|TRBJ1-2|TRBV12-5
CASGQITGGGNYGYTF
TGTGCTAGTGGTCAGATTACAGGGGGCGGTAACTATGGCTACACCTTC
>NA|NA|TRBJ2-3|TRBV21-1
CASSKHGGLAGAGTDTQYF
TGTGCCAGCAGCAAACATGGGGGACTAGCGGGGGCTGGCACAGATACGCAGTATTTT
>NA|NA|TRBJ2-5|TRBV7-7
CASSLGIGSQETQYF
TGTGCCAGCAGCTTAGGTATCGGTAGTCAAGAGACCCAGTACTTC
>NA|TRBD1|TRBJ1-4|TRBV6-6
CASSYSQGAREKLFF
TGTGCCAGCAGTTACTCGCAGGGGGCCAGGGAAAAACTGTTTTTT
>NA|TRBD2|TRBJ2-1|TRBV27
CASSPWLAGGLPSYNEQFF
TGTGCCAGCAGTCCCTGGCTAGCGGGGGGACTTCCTTCCTACAATGAGCAGTTCTTC
>NA|TRBD1|TRBJ1-1|TRBV5-1
CASSSGQGVSEAFF
TGCGCCAGCAGCTCGGGACAGGGAGTCTCTGAAGCTTTCTTT
>NA|NA|TRBJ2-3|TRBV9
CASSVATGTDTQYF
TGTGCCAGCAGCGTAGCAACAGGGACAGATACGCAGTATTTT
>NA|NA|TRBJ1-6|TRBV19
CASSKQEFNSPLHF
TGTGCCAGTAGTAAACAGGAGTTTAATTCACCCCTCCACTTT
>NA|TRBD1|TRBJ2-1|TRBV7-9
CASSATGTGLNEQFF
TGTGCCAGCAGCGCGACCGGGACAGGGCTCAATGAGCAGTTCTTC
>NA|NA|TRBJ2-7|TRBV4-1
CASSHFPPAVYEQYF
TGCGCCAGCAGCCATTTTCCCCCGGCGGTCTACGAGCAGTACTTC
>NA|NA|TRBJ2-7|TRBV9
CASSSPGSTTAEQYF
TGTGCCAGCAGCTCCCCGGGATCCACGACTGCCGAGCAGTACTTC
>NA|NA|TRBJ2-7|TRBV7-8
CASSLGGQNQEQYF
TGTGCCAGCAGCTTAGGTGGACAGAACCAAGAGCAGTACTTC
>NA|TRBD1|TRBJ1-6|TRBV28
CASRDTGEHSPLHF
TGTGCCAGCAGAGACACAGGGGAGCATTCACCCCTCCACTTT
>NA|NA|TRBJ2-6|TRBV2
CASGGSGANVLTF
TGTGCCAGCGGAGGTTCTGGGGCCAACGTCCTGACTTTC
>NA|TRBD1|TRBJ1-1|TRBV19
CASSRDRANTEAFF
TGTGCCAGTAGTAGGGACAGGGCGAACACTGAAGCTTTCTTT
>NA|TRBD1|TRBJ1-1|TRBV6-2/TRBV6-3
CASSYPLRTGGTEAFF
TGTGCCAGCAGTTACCCATTGAGGACAGGGGGCACTGAAGCTTTCTTT
>NA|NA|TRBJ1-1|TRBV30
CAWSTLPPRAGRTEAFF
TGTGCCTGGAGTACATTACCACCACGGGCAGGGAGGACTGAAGCTTTCTTT
>few|TRBD1|TRBJ1-5|TRBV5-8
CASSLAGGQGSNQPQHF
TGTGCCAGCAGCTTGGCCGGGGGACAGGGAAGCAATCAGCCCCAGCATTTT
>once|NA|TRBJ1-2|TRBV27
CASSLGPTDMGYGYTF
TGTGCCAGCAGTTTAGGACCGACAGACATGGGCTATGGCTACACCTTC
>NA|TRBD2|TRBJ2-3|TRBV27
CASSFLAGGRTDTQYF
TGTGCCAGCAGTTTCCTAGCGGGGGGGCGCACAGATACGCAGTATTTT
>NA|NA|TRBJ2-4|TRBV6-5
CASSRPRNIQYF
TGTGCCAGCAGCCGGCCGAGGAACATTCAGTACTTC
>NA|NA|TRBJ1-1|TRBV6-4
CASSRRENTEAFF
TGTGCCAGCAGTCGTCGGGAGAACACTGAAGCTTTCTTT
>NA|NA|TRBJ2-3|TRBV7-9
CASSSPSDTQYF
TGTGCCAGCAGCTCCCCATCAGATACGCAGTATTTT
>few|NA|TRBJ1-1|TRBV28
CASGRGGNTEAFF
TGTGCCAGTGGAAGGGGTGGGAACACTGAAGCTTTCTTT